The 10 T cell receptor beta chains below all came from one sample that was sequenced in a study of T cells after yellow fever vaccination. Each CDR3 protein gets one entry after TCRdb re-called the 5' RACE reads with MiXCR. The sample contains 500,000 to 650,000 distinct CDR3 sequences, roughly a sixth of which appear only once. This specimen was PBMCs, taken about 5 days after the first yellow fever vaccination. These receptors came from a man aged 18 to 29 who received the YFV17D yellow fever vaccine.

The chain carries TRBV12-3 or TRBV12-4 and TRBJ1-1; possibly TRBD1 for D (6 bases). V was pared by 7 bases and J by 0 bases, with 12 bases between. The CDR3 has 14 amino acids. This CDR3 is CASTIGGMNTEAFF. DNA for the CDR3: TGTGCCAGCACCATAGGGGGGATGAACACTGAAGCTTTCTTT.

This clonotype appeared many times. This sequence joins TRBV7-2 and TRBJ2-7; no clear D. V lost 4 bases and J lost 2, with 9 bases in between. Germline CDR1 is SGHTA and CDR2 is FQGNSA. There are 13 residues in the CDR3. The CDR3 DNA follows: TGTGCCAGCAGCTCGCGACGCGCCTACGAGCAGTACTTC. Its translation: CASSSRRAYEQYF.

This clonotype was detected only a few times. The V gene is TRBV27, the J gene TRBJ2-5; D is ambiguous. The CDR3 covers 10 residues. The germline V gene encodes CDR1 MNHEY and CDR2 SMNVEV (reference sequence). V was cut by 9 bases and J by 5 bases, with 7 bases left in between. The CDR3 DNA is TGTGCCAGAAAGGATGAGACCCAGTACTTC. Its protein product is CARKDETQYF.

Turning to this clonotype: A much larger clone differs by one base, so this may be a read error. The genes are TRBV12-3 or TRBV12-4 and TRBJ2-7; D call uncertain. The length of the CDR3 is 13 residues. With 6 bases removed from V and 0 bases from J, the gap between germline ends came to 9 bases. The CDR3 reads CASRYGSSYEQYF. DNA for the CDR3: TGTGCCAGCAGGTACGGCAGCTCCTACGAGCAGTACTTC.

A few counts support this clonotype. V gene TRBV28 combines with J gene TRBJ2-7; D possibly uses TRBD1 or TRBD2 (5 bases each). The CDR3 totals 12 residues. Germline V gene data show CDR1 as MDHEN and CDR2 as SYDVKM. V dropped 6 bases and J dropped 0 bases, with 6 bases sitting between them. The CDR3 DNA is TGTGCCAGCAGGGGGGACTCCTACGAGCAGTACGTC. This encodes CASRGDSYEQYV.

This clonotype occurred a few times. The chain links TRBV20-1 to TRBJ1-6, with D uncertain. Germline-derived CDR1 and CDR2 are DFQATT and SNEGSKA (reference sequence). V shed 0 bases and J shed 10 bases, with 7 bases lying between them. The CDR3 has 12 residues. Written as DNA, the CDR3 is TGCAGTGCTAGAGATCGTGGCTCACCCCTCCACTTT. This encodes CSARDRGSPLHF.

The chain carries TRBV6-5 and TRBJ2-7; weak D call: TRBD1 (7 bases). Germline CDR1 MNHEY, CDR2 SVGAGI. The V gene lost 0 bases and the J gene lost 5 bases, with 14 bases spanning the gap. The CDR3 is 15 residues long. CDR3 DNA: TGTGCCAGCAGTTACTCAGGCAGGGGGGCGGACGAGCAGTACGTC. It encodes CASSYSGRGADEQYV.

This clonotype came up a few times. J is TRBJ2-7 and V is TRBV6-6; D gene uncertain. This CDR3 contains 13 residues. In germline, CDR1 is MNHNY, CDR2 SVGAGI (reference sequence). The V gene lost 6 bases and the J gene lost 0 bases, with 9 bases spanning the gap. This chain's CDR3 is CASRDPASYEQYF. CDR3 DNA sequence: TGTGCCAGCAGGGATCCGGCCTCCTACGAGCAGTACTTC.

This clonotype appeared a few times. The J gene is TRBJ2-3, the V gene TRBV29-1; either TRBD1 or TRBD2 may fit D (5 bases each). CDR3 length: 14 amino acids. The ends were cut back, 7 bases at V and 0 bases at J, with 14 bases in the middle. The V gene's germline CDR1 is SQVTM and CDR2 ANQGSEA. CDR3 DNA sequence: TGCAGCGCCGCCACTTGGGGGAGCACAGATACGCAGTATTTT. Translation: CSAATWGSTDTQYF.

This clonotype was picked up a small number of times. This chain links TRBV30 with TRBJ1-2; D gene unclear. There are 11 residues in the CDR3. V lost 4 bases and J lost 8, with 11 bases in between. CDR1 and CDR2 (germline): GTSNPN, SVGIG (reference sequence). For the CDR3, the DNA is TGTGCCTGGACCCCAGCGCGGGGCTACACCTTC. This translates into CAWTPARGYTF.